These T cell receptor beta chains were read from a single sample in a study of cytomegalovirus exposure and HLA in healthy donors. Clones were sequenced by immunoSEQ multiplex PCR, and TCRdb holds only the in-frame ones, with some missing. The table lists more than 150,000 clones, approximately 82% of them singletons. The sample was PBMCs. These receptors came from a male donor in good health and CMV-seronegative. Each CDR3 is given with its conserved first and last residue. Fields, in order: V gene, D gene, J gene, clone size, CDR3 length, CDR3 DNA, CDR3 protein. The D gene is left open where the match is weak. Clone size is shown for a subset of rows, as once, few, many or a class of expanded clone.

V gene: TRBV5-5; D gene: TRBD2; J gene: TRBJ2-3; clone size: NA; CDR3 length: 15; CDR3 DNA: TGTGCCAGCAGCTTGGGGGACTACCGAACAGATACGCAGTATTTT; CDR3 protein: CASSLGDYRTDTQYF
V gene: TRBV9; D gene: TRBD1; J gene: TRBJ2-7; clone size: NA; CDR3 length: 15; CDR3 DNA: TGTGCCAGCAGCGTAGAGGGACAGGGGGGCTACGAGCAGTACTTC; CDR3 protein: CASSVEGQGGYEQYF
V gene: TRBV12-5; D gene: NA; J gene: TRBJ2-2; clone size: NA; CDR3 length: 20; CDR3 DNA: TGTGCTAGTGGTTTCCTCATACGGGACTCCCTATCCTTAAACACCGGGGAGCTGTTTTTT; CDR3 protein: CASGFLIRDSLSLNTGELFF
V gene: TRBV5-6; D gene: NA; J gene: TRBJ2-1; clone size: NA; CDR3 length: 13; CDR3 DNA: TGTGCCAGCACCATGCCCGGGAGCAATGAGCAGTTCTTC; CDR3 protein: CASTMPGSNEQFF
V gene: TRBV18; D gene: NA; J gene: TRBJ2-3; clone size: once; CDR3 length: 15; CDR3 DNA: TGTGCCAGCTCACCAGAGGGTAGCCCCACAGATACGCAGTATTTT; CDR3 protein: CASSPEGSPTDTQYF
V gene: TRBV7-7; D gene: NA; J gene: TRBJ1-5; clone size: NA; CDR3 length: 12; CDR3 DNA: TGTGCTAGCAGTCTTAGCAATCAGCCCCAGCATTTT; CDR3 protein: CASSLSNQPQHF
V gene: TRBV30; D gene: NA; J gene: TRBJ2-2; clone size: NA; CDR3 length: 12; CDR3 DNA: TGTGCCTGGAGCCCAAACACCGGGGAGCTGTTTTTT; CDR3 protein: CAWSPNTGELFF
V gene: TRBV4-2; D gene: NA; J gene: TRBJ2-7; clone size: NA; CDR3 length: 15; CDR3 DNA: TGTGCCAGCAGCCAAGATGCGGCCGGATCCTACGAGCAGTACTTC; CDR3 protein: CASSQDAAGSYEQYF
V gene: TRBV7-9; D gene: NA; J gene: TRBJ2-2; clone size: few; CDR3 length: 16; CDR3 DNA: TGTTCCAGCAGCTTAAGCTCGCAGGGCCACACCGGGGAGCTGTTTTTT; CDR3 protein: CSSSLSSQGHTGELFF
V gene: TRBV27; D gene: NA; J gene: TRBJ1-1; clone size: NA; CDR3 length: 18; CDR3 DNA: TGTGCCAGCAGTTGGACAGCCGCTTTATCTCCTATGAACACTGAAGCTTTCTTT; CDR3 protein: CASSWTAALSPMNTEAFF
V gene: TRBV29-1; D gene: NA; J gene: TRBJ2-3; clone size: few; CDR3 length: 13; CDR3 DNA: TGCAGCGTTGTGGGCAGTAGCACAGATACGCAGTATTTT; CDR3 protein: CSVVGSSTDTQYF
V gene: TRBV4-2; D gene: TRBD1; J gene: TRBJ1-1; clone size: NA; CDR3 length: 14; CDR3 DNA: TGTGCCAGCAGCCGGCAGGGGGCCGGGACTGAAGCTTTCTTT; CDR3 protein: CASSRQGAGTEAFF
V gene: TRBV4-3; D gene: NA; J gene: TRBJ1-6; clone size: NA; CDR3 length: 18; CDR3 DNA: TGCGCCAGCAGCCAAGATCTTCCGGGGGGCGCATGGAATTCACCCCTCCACTTT; CDR3 protein: CASSQDLPGGAWNSPLHF
V gene: TRBV9; D gene: NA; J gene: TRBJ2-1; clone size: NA; CDR3 length: 17; CDR3 DNA: TGTGCCAGCAGCGTAGAGGGGGACATGAGCTCCTACAATGAGCAGTTCTTC; CDR3 protein: CASSVEGDMSSYNEQFF
V gene: TRBV5-4; D gene: NA; J gene: TRBJ1-4; clone size: NA; CDR3 length: 14; CDR3 DNA: TGTGCCAGCAGCTTGGGGCAAAGTAATGAAAAACTGTTTTTT; CDR3 protein: CASSLGQSNEKLFF
V gene: TRBV10-3; D gene: TRBD1; J gene: TRBJ2-7; clone size: once; CDR3 length: 14; CDR3 DNA: TGTGCCATCAGTAGCCGGGACAGGGTCTACGAGCAGTACTTC; CDR3 protein: CAISSRDRVYEQYF
V gene: TRBV11-2; D gene: TRBD2; J gene: TRBJ2-1; clone size: NA; CDR3 length: 13; CDR3 DNA: TGTGCCAGCAGCAACCTAGCGGGCAATGAGCAGTTCTTC; CDR3 protein: CASSNLAGNEQFF
V gene: TRBV29-1; D gene: NA; J gene: TRBJ1-2; clone size: NA; CDR3 length: 9; CDR3 DNA: TGCAGCGTTGTAGAAGGGGCCACCTTC; CDR3 protein: CSVVEGATF
V gene: TRBV6-6; D gene: TRBD2; J gene: TRBJ2-5; clone size: NA; CDR3 length: 15; CDR3 DNA: TGTGCCAGCAGTAAGACTAGCGGGGGCCAAGAGACCCAGTACTTC; CDR3 protein: CASSKTSGGQETQYF
V gene: TRBV7-2; D gene: TRBD2; J gene: TRBJ2-3; clone size: NA; CDR3 length: 16; CDR3 DNA: TGTGCCAGCAGCTCCGGCCCGGGACTAGCGGCAGATACGCAGTATTTT; CDR3 protein: CASSSGPGLAADTQYF
V gene: TRBV7-6; D gene: TRBD2; J gene: TRBJ2-5; clone size: NA; CDR3 length: 15; CDR3 DNA: TGTGCCAGCAGCCGACAGCGCGGCGGGGGGGAGACCCAGTACTTC; CDR3 protein: CASSRQRGGGETQYF
V gene: TRBV19; D gene: NA; J gene: TRBJ2-6; clone size: few; CDR3 length: 15; CDR3 DNA: TGTGCCAGTATCAGACACTCGTCTGGGGCCAACGTCCTGACTTTC; CDR3 protein: CASIRHSSGANVLTF
V gene: TRBV14; D gene: NA; J gene: TRBJ2-2; clone size: NA; CDR3 length: 15; CDR3 DNA: TGTGCCAGCAGCCAAGACACACCCCAGGCCGGGGAGCTGTTTTTT; CDR3 protein: CASSQDTPQAGELFF
V gene: TRBV28; D gene: TRBD1; J gene: TRBJ1-1; clone size: NA; CDR3 length: 14; CDR3 DNA: TGTGCCAGCAGTTCGGGGACAGCGAACACTGAAGCTTTCTTT; CDR3 protein: CASSSGTANTEAFF
V gene: TRBV10-3; D gene: NA; J gene: TRBJ1-5; clone size: NA; CDR3 length: 13; CDR3 DNA: TGTGCCATCAGTCCCACGGAGTTTCAGCCCCAGCATTTT; CDR3 protein: CAISPTEFQPQHF
V gene: TRBV28; D gene: NA; J gene: TRBJ2-1; clone size: NA; CDR3 length: 15; CDR3 DNA: TGTGCCAGTGCGACCGGGACTCGCTCCTACAATGAGCAGTTCTTC; CDR3 protein: CASATGTRSYNEQFF
V gene: TRBV7-8; D gene: TRBD1; J gene: TRBJ1-2; clone size: NA; CDR3 length: 14; CDR3 DNA: TGTGCCAGCAGCGGTCCCGGGACAGCTTATGGCTACACCTTC; CDR3 protein: CASSGPGTAYGYTF
V gene: TRBV5-1; D gene: NA; J gene: TRBJ2-2; clone size: NA; CDR3 length: 17; CDR3 DNA: TGCGCCAGCAGCCTACGACAGGTTCAAGGGAACACCGGGGAGCTGTTTTTT; CDR3 protein: CASSLRQVQGNTGELFF
V gene: TRBV5-5; D gene: NA; J gene: TRBJ2-1; clone size: NA; CDR3 length: 15; CDR3 DNA: TGTGCCAGCAGCTTGGACCAGTTTATGGACAATGAGCAGTTCTTC; CDR3 protein: CASSLDQFMDNEQFF
V gene: TRBV5-4; D gene: NA; J gene: TRBJ1-3; clone size: NA; CDR3 length: 12; CDR3 DNA: TGTGCCAGCAGCCCCGGGTCCAACACCATATATTTT; CDR3 protein: CASSPGSNTIYF
V gene: TRBV5-1; D gene: NA; J gene: TRBJ1-5; clone size: NA; CDR3 length: 14; CDR3 DNA: TGCGCCAGCAGCTTGGAGGGAGAGAATCAGCCCCAGCATTTT; CDR3 protein: CASSLEGENQPQHF
V gene: TRBV27; D gene: TRBD2; J gene: TRBJ2-7; clone size: NA; CDR3 length: 16; CDR3 DNA: TGTGCCAGCAGCCGGACTAGCGGGAGTGGGGGCTACGAGCAGTACTTC; CDR3 protein: CASSRTSGSGGYEQYF
V gene: TRBV19; D gene: TRBD2; J gene: TRBJ2-5; clone size: once; CDR3 length: 16; CDR3 DNA: TGTGCCAGTAGTACCTTCCTAGCGGGAGGGATGGAGACCCAGTACTTC; CDR3 protein: CASSTFLAGGMETQYF
V gene: TRBV5-1; D gene: NA; J gene: TRBJ1-1; clone size: few; CDR3 length: 15; CDR3 DNA: TGCGCCAGCAGCTTGGCGGGAAGCATGAACACTGAAGCTTTCTTT; CDR3 protein: CASSLAGSMNTEAFF
V gene: TRBV4-3; D gene: TRBD2; J gene: TRBJ2-7; clone size: few; CDR3 length: 15; CDR3 DNA: TGCGCCAGCAGCCAAGCACTAGCGGGGGGGAGGGAGCAGTACTTC; CDR3 protein: CASSQALAGGREQYF
V gene: TRBV19; D gene: NA; J gene: TRBJ1-2; clone size: NA; CDR3 length: 13; CDR3 DNA: TGTGCCAGTGGTAGGGGCTCGTGGTATGGCTACACCTTC; CDR3 protein: CASGRGSWYGYTF
V gene: TRBV6-1; D gene: NA; J gene: TRBJ1-5; clone size: few; CDR3 length: 13; CDR3 DNA: TGTGCCAGCAGTTCCAACAGGGATCAGCCCCAGCATTTT; CDR3 protein: CASSSNRDQPQHF
V gene: TRBV27; D gene: NA; J gene: TRBJ1-1; clone size: NA; CDR3 length: 15; CDR3 DNA: TGTGCCAGCAGTTTAGGGGCAGGGCTAGTCACTGAAGCTTTCTTT; CDR3 protein: CASSLGAGLVTEAFF
V gene: TRBV7-2; D gene: NA; J gene: TRBJ2-2; clone size: NA; CDR3 length: 15; CDR3 DNA: TGTGCCAGCACTCCTACCGGGACAACCACCGGGGAGCTGTTTTTT; CDR3 protein: CASTPTGTTTGELFF
V gene: TRBV6-5; D gene: NA; J gene: TRBJ1-1; clone size: NA; CDR3 length: 12; CDR3 DNA: TGTGCCAGCAGTGAAAGGAGGCAGGAAGCTTTCTTT; CDR3 protein: CASSERRQEAFF
V gene: TRBV6-1; D gene: TRBD2; J gene: TRBJ2-3; clone size: NA; CDR3 length: 15; CDR3 DNA: TGTGCCAGCAGTGTGACTAGCGCCGGCACAGATACGCAGTATTTT; CDR3 protein: CASSVTSAGTDTQYF